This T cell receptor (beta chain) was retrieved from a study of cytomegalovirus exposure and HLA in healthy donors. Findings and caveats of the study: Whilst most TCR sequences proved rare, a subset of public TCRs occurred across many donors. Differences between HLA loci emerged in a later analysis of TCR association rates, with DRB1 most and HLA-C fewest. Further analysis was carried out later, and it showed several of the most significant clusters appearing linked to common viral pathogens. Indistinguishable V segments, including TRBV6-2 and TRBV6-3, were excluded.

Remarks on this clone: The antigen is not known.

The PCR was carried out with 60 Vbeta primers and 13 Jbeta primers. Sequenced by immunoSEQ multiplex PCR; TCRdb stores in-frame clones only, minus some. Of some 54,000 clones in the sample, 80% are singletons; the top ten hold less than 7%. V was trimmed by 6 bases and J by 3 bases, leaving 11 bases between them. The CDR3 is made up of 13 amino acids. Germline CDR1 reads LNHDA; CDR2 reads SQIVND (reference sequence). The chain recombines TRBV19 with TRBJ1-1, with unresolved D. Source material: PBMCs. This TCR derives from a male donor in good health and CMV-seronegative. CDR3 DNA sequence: TGTGCCAGTAGCCCGACGGGGTACACTGAAGCTTTCTTT. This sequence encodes CASSPTGYTEAFF.